This T cell receptor beta chain was sequenced for a study of shared clonotypes between healthy human individuals. The authors loaded 150 to 250 ng DNA, around 32,000 T cell genomes, into sorted-subset replicate PCRs. Some clones are missing from TCRdb's copy, which holds only in-frame ones; the method was immunoSEQ multiplex PCR. The table lists about 1,900,000 clones, about 95% of them singletons. Germline assignment: CDR1 SGDLS and CDR2 YYNGEE. V lost 2 bases and J 3 bases, leaving 12 bases between the germline ends. This CDR3 has 14 residues. Points on this clone: In the same sample, other DNA sequences code for this CDR3.

CD45RO negativity and positive selection for CCR7 defined naive CD8 cells, a population that excluded terminally differentiated effector memory CD45RA+ cells. The J gene is TRBJ2-7, the V gene TRBV9, with D perhaps given as TRBD1 or TRBD2 (5 bases each). Material for sequencing was naive CD8+ T cells sorted from blood. The receptor was isolated from a young man in good health. This CDR3 is CASSVGDASYEQYF. The CDR3 coding sequence is TGTGCCAGCAGCGTTGGGGACGCTAGCTACGAGCAGTACTTC.